This is a list of T cell receptor beta chains from one sample in a study of T cells in Graves' hyperthyroidism and ophthalmopathy. TCRdb independently ran MiXCR on the multiplex PCR reads; one entry per CDR3 protein. This table has under 250,000 distinct CDR3 sequences, over 20% appearing once. Sequencing was performed on blood. Receptors originate from a woman aged 40 to 49 with Graves' ophthalmopathy. Each CDR3 is given with its conserved first and last residue. D genes are given only for firm matches. Clone size is shown for a subset of rows, as once, few, many or a class of expanded clone.

d_call: NA
j_call: TRBJ2-7
v_call: TRBV9
clone_size: many
cdr3_aa: CASSVNPSSYEQYF
cdr3_nt: TGTGCCAGCAGCGTAAATCCTTCCTCCTACGAGCAGTACTTC

d_call: TRBD2
j_call: TRBJ2-7
v_call: TRBV20-1
clone_size: many
cdr3_aa: CSAHRGTSGTAQYF
cdr3_nt: TGCAGTGCGCACAGAGGTACTAGCGGCACAGCGCAGTACTTC

d_call: NA
j_call: TRBJ2-5
v_call: TRBV27
clone_size: NA
cdr3_aa: CAVGTAQETQYF
cdr3_nt: TGTGCTGTAGGGACTGCCCAAGAGACCCAGTACTTC

d_call: TRBD1
j_call: TRBJ1-2
v_call: TRBV29-1
clone_size: many
cdr3_aa: CSGWSGGANYGYTF
cdr3_nt: TGCAGCGGATGGTCAGGGGGCGCAAACTATGGCTACACCTTC

d_call: NA
j_call: TRBJ1-1
v_call: TRBV6-1
clone_size: NA
cdr3_aa: CASSDSPGWGTAEAFF
cdr3_nt: TGTGCCAGCAGTGATAGTCCAGGGTGGGGAACGGCTGAAGCTTTCTTT

d_call: NA
j_call: TRBJ1-1
v_call: TRBV6-1
clone_size: many
cdr3_aa: CASSERRGSAEAFF
cdr3_nt: TGTGCCAGCAGTGAAAGGAGGGGAAGCGCTGAAGCTTTCTTT

d_call: TRBD1
j_call: TRBJ1-2
v_call: TRBV6-1
clone_size: NA
cdr3_aa: CAITQRDSGSGYTF
cdr3_nt: TGTGCCATCACCCAACGGGACAGCGGCTCTGGCTACACCTTC

d_call: NA
j_call: TRBJ1-2
v_call: TRBV19
clone_size: NA
cdr3_aa: CASSTTGGYTF
cdr3_nt: TGTGCCAGTAGTACTACGGGGGGCTACACCTTC

d_call: TRBD1
j_call: TRBJ1-1
v_call: TRBV28
clone_size: many
cdr3_aa: CASSLTGEAFF
cdr3_nt: TGTGCCAGCAGTTTGACAGGGGAGGCTTTCTTT

d_call: TRBD1
j_call: TRBJ1-1
v_call: TRBV4-1
clone_size: many
cdr3_aa: CASSPARGQGTEAFF
cdr3_nt: TGCGCCAGCAGCCCCGCTAGGGGGCAGGGCACTGAAGCTTTCTTT

d_call: TRBD1
j_call: TRBJ1-1
v_call: TRBV20-1
clone_size: NA
cdr3_aa: CSARTQQGAQTEAFF
cdr3_nt: TGCAGTGCTAGAACGCAACAGGGGGCGCAGACTGAAGCTTTCTTT

d_call: NA
j_call: TRBJ1-2
v_call: TRBV28
clone_size: once
cdr3_aa: CASSWRGKGYTF
cdr3_nt: TGTGCCAGCAGTTGGAGAGGGAAAGGCTACACCTTC

d_call: TRBD1
j_call: TRBJ2-7
v_call: TRBV6-1
clone_size: NA
cdr3_aa: CASSVDRATYEQYF
cdr3_nt: TGTGCCAGCAGTGTAGACAGGGCCACCTACGAGCAGTACTTC

d_call: TRBD2
j_call: TRBJ2-7
v_call: TRBV29-1
clone_size: few
cdr3_aa: CSVEDGRTGGMYEQYF
cdr3_nt: TGCAGCGTTGAAGATGGTCGGACGGGAGGAATGTACGAGCAGTACTTC

d_call: NA
j_call: TRBJ1-1
v_call: TRBV7-3
clone_size: many
cdr3_aa: CASSPAEAFF
cdr3_nt: TGTGCCAGCAGCCCCGCTGAAGCTTTCTTT

d_call: NA
j_call: TRBJ1-2
v_call: TRBV10-3
clone_size: many
cdr3_aa: CAISGQPDNYGYTF
cdr3_nt: TGTGCCATCAGTGGACAGCCAGATAACTATGGCTACACCTTC

d_call: TRBD1
j_call: TRBJ2-7
v_call: TRBV6-1
clone_size: NA
cdr3_aa: CASSTTGVKYEQYF
cdr3_nt: TGTGCCAGCAGTACAACAGGGGTCAAGTACGAGCAGTACTTC

d_call: NA
j_call: TRBJ2-7
v_call: TRBV28
clone_size: many
cdr3_aa: CASSLYPGGAYEQYF
cdr3_nt: TGTGCCAGCAGTTTATATCCAGGGGGGGCCTACGAGCAGTACTTC

d_call: TRBD2
j_call: TRBJ2-7
v_call: TRBV4-1
clone_size: many
cdr3_aa: CASSPRGGLDEQYF
cdr3_nt: TGCGCCAGCAGCCCCCGGGGGGGCCTCGACGAGCAGTACTTC

d_call: TRBD1
j_call: TRBJ1-1
v_call: TRBV20-1
clone_size: many
cdr3_aa: CSAPWTGTGEAFF
cdr3_nt: TGCAGTGCTCCTTGGACAGGGACGGGTGAAGCTTTCTTT

d_call: NA
j_call: TRBJ1-1
v_call: TRBV7-9
clone_size: many
cdr3_aa: CASSLARGIGEAFF
cdr3_nt: TGTGCCAGCAGCTTAGCCCGCGGCATCGGTGAAGCTTTCTTT

d_call: NA
j_call: TRBJ2-2
v_call: TRBV6-1
clone_size: few
cdr3_aa: CASIHTGGLTGELFF
cdr3_nt: TGTGCCAGCATCCACACAGGGGGACTAACCGGGGAGCTGTTTTTT

d_call: NA
j_call: TRBJ1-5
v_call: TRBV11-2
clone_size: NA
cdr3_aa: CASSLEWTGSNQPQHF
cdr3_nt: TGTGCCAGCAGCTTAGAGTGGACGGGAAGCAATCAGCCCCAGCATTTT

d_call: NA
j_call: TRBJ1-1
v_call: TRBV6-2/TRBV6-3
clone_size: NA
cdr3_aa: CASRRTQNTEASF
cdr3_nt: TGTGCCAGCAGAAGAACACAGAACACTGAAGCTTCCTTT

d_call: NA
j_call: TRBJ2-5
v_call: TRBV12-3/TRBV12-4
clone_size: many
cdr3_aa: CASSFAKRLLQETQYF
cdr3_nt: TGTGCCAGCAGTTTTGCGAAGCGATTGCTCCAAGAGACCCAGTACTTC

d_call: TRBD2
j_call: TRBJ2-2
v_call: TRBV7-2
clone_size: many
cdr3_aa: CASSPTPGTSGRSTGELFF
cdr3_nt: TGTGCCAGCAGCCCGACCCCAGGGACTAGCGGGAGGTCCACCGGGGAGCTGTTTTTT

d_call: TRBD1
j_call: TRBJ2-5
v_call: TRBV7-8
clone_size: many
cdr3_aa: CASRTPLTGAPQETQYF
cdr3_nt: TGTGCCAGCAGAACCCCACTGACAGGGGCCCCCCAAGAGACCCAGTACTTC

d_call: NA
j_call: TRBJ1-1
v_call: TRBV6-2/TRBV6-3
clone_size: NA
cdr3_aa: CAGRVSLNTEAFF
cdr3_nt: TGTGCCGGCAGAGTTTCGTTGAACACTGAAGCTTTCTTT

d_call: NA
j_call: TRBJ1-2
v_call: TRBV20-1
clone_size: NA
cdr3_aa: CSAEEREKQPNYGYTF
cdr3_nt: TGCAGTGCCGAAGAACGCGAAAAACAGCCTAACTATGGCTACACCTTC

d_call: TRBD2
j_call: TRBJ2-5
v_call: TRBV24-1
clone_size: many
cdr3_aa: CATSDRTSGTETQYF
cdr3_nt: TGTGCCACCTCGGACCGGACTAGCGGCACGGAGACCCAGTACTTC

d_call: NA
j_call: TRBJ2-2
v_call: TRBV6-1
clone_size: many
cdr3_aa: CASSEPGTPELFF
cdr3_nt: TGTGCCAGCAGTGAACCTGGGACCCCGGAGCTGTTTTTT

d_call: TRBD1
j_call: TRBJ2-5
v_call: TRBV14
clone_size: NA
cdr3_aa: CASSQEEGALAETQYF
cdr3_nt: TGTGCCAGCAGCCAAGAAGAGGGGGCCCTGGCAGAGACCCAGTACTTC

d_call: TRBD1
j_call: TRBJ1-2
v_call: TRBV27
clone_size: many
cdr3_aa: CASSVGQGFFGYTF
cdr3_nt: TGTGCCAGCAGTGTGGGACAGGGGTTTTTTGGCTACACCTTC

d_call: TRBD1
j_call: TRBJ1-2
v_call: TRBV28
clone_size: many
cdr3_aa: CASRSQGKLGYTF
cdr3_nt: TGTGCCAGCAGATCACAGGGGAAACTTGGCTACACCTTC

d_call: TRBD1
j_call: TRBJ2-5
v_call: TRBV20-1
clone_size: few
cdr3_aa: CSATSRTGEETQYF
cdr3_nt: TGCAGTGCTACCTCAAGGACAGGAGAAGAGACCCAGTACTTC

d_call: NA
j_call: TRBJ2-5
v_call: TRBV28
clone_size: many
cdr3_aa: CASSLIPVGETQYF
cdr3_nt: TGTGCCAGCAGTTTAATACCCGTAGGAGAGACCCAGTACTTC

d_call: NA
j_call: TRBJ1-5
v_call: TRBV4-1
clone_size: few
cdr3_aa: CASSQGGENQPQHF
cdr3_nt: TGCGCCAGCAGCCAAGGGGGGGAGAATCAGCCCCAGCATTTT

d_call: TRBD1
j_call: TRBJ1-2
v_call: TRBV19
clone_size: many
cdr3_aa: CASRTGLSVNYGYTF
cdr3_nt: TGTGCCAGTCGGACAGGGCTTTCCGTTAACTATGGCTACACCTTC

d_call: NA
j_call: TRBJ2-7
v_call: TRBV11-2
clone_size: many
cdr3_aa: CASSLGPSLTYEQYF
cdr3_nt: TGTGCCAGCAGCTTGGGACCATCTTTGACTTACGAGCAGTACTTC

d_call: NA
j_call: TRBJ2-5
v_call: TRBV6-5
clone_size: few
cdr3_aa: CASSYSGLVIETQYF
cdr3_nt: TGTGCCAGCAGTTACTCAGGGCTAGTGATAGAGACCCAGTACTTC

d_call: TRBD1
j_call: TRBJ2-6
v_call: TRBV24-1
clone_size: many
cdr3_aa: CATSDRDRSGANVLTF
cdr3_nt: TGTGCCACCAGTGACCGGGACAGGTCTGGGGCCAACGTCCTGACTTTC

d_call: NA
j_call: TRBJ1-2
v_call: TRBV19
clone_size: many
cdr3_aa: CASTFDKALTYGYTF
cdr3_nt: TGTGCCAGTACCTTCGATAAGGCCTTGACCTATGGCTACACCTTC

d_call: NA
j_call: TRBJ2-2
v_call: TRBV10-3
clone_size: many
cdr3_aa: CAISESVVANTGELFF
cdr3_nt: TGTGCCATCAGTGAGTCTGTCGTCGCGAACACCGGGGAGCTGTTTTTT

d_call: TRBD1
j_call: TRBJ1-2
v_call: TRBV6-1
clone_size: many
cdr3_aa: CASSRDRGTRRDTF
cdr3_nt: TGTGCCAGCAGCCGGGACAGGGGCACTAGGAGGGACACCTTC

d_call: NA
j_call: TRBJ2-7
v_call: TRBV5-1
clone_size: NA
cdr3_aa: CASSVALEGRKQYF
cdr3_nt: TGCGCCAGCAGCGTAGCGTTAGAGGGGAGGAAGCAGTACTTC

d_call: NA
j_call: TRBJ2-5
v_call: TRBV12-3/TRBV12-4
clone_size: many
cdr3_aa: CASSLLGDWETQYF
cdr3_nt: TGTGCCAGCAGTTTGTTAGGGGATTGGGAGACCCAGTACTTC

d_call: TRBD1
j_call: TRBJ2-7
v_call: TRBV19
clone_size: few
cdr3_aa: CASSNLDRVRYEQYF
cdr3_nt: TGTGCCAGTAGTAACCTGGACAGGGTGCGGTACGAGCAGTACTTC